Sequencing of this TCR beta chain was carried out in a study of chronic HIV infection and antiretroviral therapy. MiXCR, run by TCRdb on the 5' RACE reads, gives a single entry per CDR3 protein. Here the sample spans fewer than 40,000 distinct CDR3 sequences, roughly 8% being singletons. The CDR3 length is 15 residues. Germline lookup yields CDR1 SGHTA and CDR2 FQGTGA. The germline V and J ends were trimmed by 4 bases and 2 bases, with 9 bases remaining between them. Sequencing was done on a sample of peripheral blood. The V and J genes are TRBV7-3 and TRBJ2-6, with D possibly TRBD2 on 5 matching bases. The clonotype was recovered from an adult who had HIV and had not received antiretroviral therapy, or was an uninfected healthy control (not recorded which). CDR3 in amino acids: CASSSGRAGANVLTF. Here the CDR3 DNA reads TGTGCCAGCAGCTCTGGGAGAGCTGGGGCCAACGTCCTGACTTTC.